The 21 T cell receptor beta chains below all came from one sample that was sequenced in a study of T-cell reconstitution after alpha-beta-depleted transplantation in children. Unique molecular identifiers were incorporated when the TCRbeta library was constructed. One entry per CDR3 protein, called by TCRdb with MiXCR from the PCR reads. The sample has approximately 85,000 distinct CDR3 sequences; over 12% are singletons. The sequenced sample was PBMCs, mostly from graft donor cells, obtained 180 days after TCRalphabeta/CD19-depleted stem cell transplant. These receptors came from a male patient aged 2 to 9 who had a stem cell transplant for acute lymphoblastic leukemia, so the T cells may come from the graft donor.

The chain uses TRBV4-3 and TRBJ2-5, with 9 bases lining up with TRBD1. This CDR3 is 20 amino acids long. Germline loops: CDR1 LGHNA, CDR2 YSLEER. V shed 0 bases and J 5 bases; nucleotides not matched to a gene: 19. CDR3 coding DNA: TGCGCCAGCAGCCAAGATCTCGACTCGGACAGGGGTGGTCCTTGGGAGACCCAGTACTTC. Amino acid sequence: CASSQDLDSDRGGPWETQYF.

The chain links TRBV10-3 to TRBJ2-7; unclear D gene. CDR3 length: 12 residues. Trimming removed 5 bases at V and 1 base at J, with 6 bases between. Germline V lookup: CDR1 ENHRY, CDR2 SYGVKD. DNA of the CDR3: TGTGCCATCAGTCTAGGGTCCTACGAGCAGTACTTC. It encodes CAISLGSYEQYF.

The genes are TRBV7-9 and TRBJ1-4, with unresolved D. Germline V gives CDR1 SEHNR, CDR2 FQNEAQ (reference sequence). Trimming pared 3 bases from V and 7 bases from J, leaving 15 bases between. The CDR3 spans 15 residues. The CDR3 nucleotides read TGTGCCAGCAGCTTCGGGAAGGGCGCGGGTGAAAAACTGTTTTTT. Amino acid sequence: CASSFGKGAGEKLFF.

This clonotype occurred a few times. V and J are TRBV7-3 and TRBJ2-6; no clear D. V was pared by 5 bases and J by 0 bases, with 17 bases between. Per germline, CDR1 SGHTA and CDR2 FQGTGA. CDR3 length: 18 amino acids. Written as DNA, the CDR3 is TGTGCCAGCAGCGCCTCGTTCCCCCGGATCTCTGGGGCCAACGTCCTGACTTTC. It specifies CASSASFPRISGANVLTF.

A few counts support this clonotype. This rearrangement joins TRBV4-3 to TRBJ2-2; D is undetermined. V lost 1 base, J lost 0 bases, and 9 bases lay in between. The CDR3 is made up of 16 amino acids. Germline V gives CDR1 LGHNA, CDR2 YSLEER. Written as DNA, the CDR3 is TGCGCCAGCAGCCAAGTAGGCGGATCGAACACCGGGGAGCTGTTTTTT. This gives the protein CASSQVGGSNTGELFF.

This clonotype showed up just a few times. The CDR3 nucleotides read TGTGCCATCAGTGAAGGCAGCCCTAATCAGCCCCAGCATTTT. It specifies CAISEGSPNQPQHF. This sequence joins TRBV10-3 and TRBJ1-5, with unresolved D. The germline V gene has CDR1 ENHRY and CDR2 SYGVKD. This CDR3 has 14 amino acids. V was cut by 3 bases and J by 4 bases, with 10 bases left in between.

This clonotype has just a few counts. The CDR3 bases are TGTGCCAGCAGCCACCGCGGCAATCAGCCCCAGCATTTT. Its translation: CASSHRGNQPQHF. The J gene is TRBJ1-5, the V gene TRBV9; D is ambiguous. CDR1 and CDR2 (germline): SGDLS, YYNGEE. The V end was cut by 4 bases, the J end by 2 bases, with 7 bases between. The CDR3 runs to 13 residues.

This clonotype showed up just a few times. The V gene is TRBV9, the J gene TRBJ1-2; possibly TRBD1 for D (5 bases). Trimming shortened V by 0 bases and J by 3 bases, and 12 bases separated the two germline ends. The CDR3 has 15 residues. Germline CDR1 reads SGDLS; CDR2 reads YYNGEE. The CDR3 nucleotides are TGTGCCAGCAGCGTAGGAGCAGGGAGGTACTATGGCTACACCTTC. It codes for CASSVGAGRYYGYTF.

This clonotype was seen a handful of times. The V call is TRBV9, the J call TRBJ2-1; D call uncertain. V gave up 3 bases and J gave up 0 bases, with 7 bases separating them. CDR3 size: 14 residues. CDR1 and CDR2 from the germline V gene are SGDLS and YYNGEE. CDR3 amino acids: CASSGSSSYNEQFF. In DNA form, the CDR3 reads TGTGCCAGCAGCGGCAGTAGCTCCTACAATGAGCAGTTCTTC.

The CDR3 nucleotides are TGTGCCAGCAGTCCCCTGGCGGCTGAAGCTTTCTTT. Protein product: CASSPLAAEAFF. This rearrangement joins TRBV28 to TRBJ1-1; D is unresolved. CDR1 and CDR2 (germline): MDHEN, SYDVKM. V was clipped by 5 bases and J by 6 bases, with 10 bases between them. The CDR3 is 12 amino acids.

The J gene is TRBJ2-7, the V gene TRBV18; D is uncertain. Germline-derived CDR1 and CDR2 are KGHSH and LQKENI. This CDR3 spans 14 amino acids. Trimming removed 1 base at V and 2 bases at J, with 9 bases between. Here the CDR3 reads CASSPQGRPYEQYF. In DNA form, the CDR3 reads TGTGCCAGCTCACCACAAGGACGGCCCTACGAGCAGTACTTC.

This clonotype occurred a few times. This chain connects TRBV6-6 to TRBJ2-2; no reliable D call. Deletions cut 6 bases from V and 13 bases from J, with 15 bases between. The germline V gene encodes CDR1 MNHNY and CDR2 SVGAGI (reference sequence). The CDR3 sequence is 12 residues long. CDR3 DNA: TGTGCCAGCAGGGCAGCGAAGGACGTGCTGTTTTTT. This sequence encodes CASRAAKDVLFF.

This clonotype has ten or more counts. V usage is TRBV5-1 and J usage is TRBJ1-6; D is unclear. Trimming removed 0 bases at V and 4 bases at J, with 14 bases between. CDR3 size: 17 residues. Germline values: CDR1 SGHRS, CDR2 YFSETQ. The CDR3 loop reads CASSLGDGFLYNSPLHF. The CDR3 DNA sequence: TGCGCCAGCAGCTTGGGAGACGGATTCTTATATAATTCACCCCTCCACTTT.

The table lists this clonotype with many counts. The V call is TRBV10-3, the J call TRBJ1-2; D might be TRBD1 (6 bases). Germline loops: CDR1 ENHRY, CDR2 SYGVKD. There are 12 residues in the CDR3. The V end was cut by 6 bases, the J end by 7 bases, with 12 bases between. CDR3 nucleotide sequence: TGTGCCATCAGAGAGACAGGCGGTGGCTACACCTTC. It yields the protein CAIRETGGGYTF.

Here the CDR3 DNA reads TGTGCCAGCAGTGGCACGGGACTAGCGGGGTCTAGGTACGAGCAGTACTTC. This codes for CASSGTGLAGSRYEQYF. This sequence joins TRBV25-1 and TRBJ2-7; 13 bases line up with TRBD2. Germline V gene data show CDR1 as MGHDK and CDR2 as SYGVNS. The junction had 10 bases not matched to a gene; V was cut back by 4 bases and J by 4 bases. The length of the CDR3 is 17 residues.

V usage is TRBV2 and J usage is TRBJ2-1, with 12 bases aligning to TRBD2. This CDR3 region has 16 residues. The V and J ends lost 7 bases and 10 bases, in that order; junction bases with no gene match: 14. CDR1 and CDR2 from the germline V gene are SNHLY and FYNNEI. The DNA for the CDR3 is TGTGCCAGCAAAAAGGGGACTAGCGGGTTGAAGGGAGAGCAGTTCTTC. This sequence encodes CASKKGTSGLKGEQFF.

The CDR3 loop is CASSPYRETQYF. The DNA of the CDR3 is TGTGCCAGCAGCCCGTACAGAGAGACCCAGTACTTC. The V and J genes are TRBV7-2 and TRBJ2-5; no firm D call. Germline-derived CDR1 and CDR2 are SGHTA and FQGNSA. The CDR3 has 12 amino acids. The germline V and J ends were trimmed by 5 bases and 4 bases, with 8 bases remaining between them.

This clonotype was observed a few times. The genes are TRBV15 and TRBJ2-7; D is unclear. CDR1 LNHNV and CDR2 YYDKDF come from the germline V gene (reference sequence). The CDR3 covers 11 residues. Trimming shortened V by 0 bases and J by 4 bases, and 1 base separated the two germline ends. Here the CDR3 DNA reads TGTGCCACCAGCAGAGAGTACGAGCAGTACTTC. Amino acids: CATSREYEQYF.

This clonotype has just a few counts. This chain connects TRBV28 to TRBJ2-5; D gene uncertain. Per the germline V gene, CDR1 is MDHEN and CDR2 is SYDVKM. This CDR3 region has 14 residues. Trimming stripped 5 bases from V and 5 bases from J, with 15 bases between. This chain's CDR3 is CASSIRVLWETQYF. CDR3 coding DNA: TGTGCCAGCAGTATCCGGGTCCTGTGGGAGACCCAGTACTTC.

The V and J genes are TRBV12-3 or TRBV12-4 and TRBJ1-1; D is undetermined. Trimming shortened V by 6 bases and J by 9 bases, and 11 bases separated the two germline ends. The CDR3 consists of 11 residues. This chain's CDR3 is CASRRTEKAFF. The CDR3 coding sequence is TGTGCCAGCAGACGGACCGAGAAAGCTTTCTTT.

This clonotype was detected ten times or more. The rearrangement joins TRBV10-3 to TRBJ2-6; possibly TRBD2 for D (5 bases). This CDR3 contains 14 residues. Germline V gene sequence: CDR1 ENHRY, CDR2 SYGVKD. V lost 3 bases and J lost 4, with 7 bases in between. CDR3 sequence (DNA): TGTGCCATCAGTGACCCGGGGGGGGCCAACGTCCTGACTTTC. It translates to CAISDPGGANVLTF.